This TCR beta chain was sequenced during a study of cytomegalovirus exposure and HLA in healthy donors (dated by TCRdb to the late 2010s). In terms of the full investigation: An earlier analysis of some 600 of the donors reported 276 Gb of sequence data and roughly 120 million unique TCR beta sequences obtained from about 200 million T cells. An early release covering 550 to 650 HLA-typed donors comprised about 310 gigabases of sequencing data and around 80 million unique TCR sequences. The genetic ancestry cluster associated with self-reported Caucasian donors included 80% to 90% of the 398 genotyped donors. The study aimed to test whether signatures of past pathogen exposure could be identified by cataloging public T cell receptors. The study profiled the T cell repertoires of 500 to 800 subjects by immunosequencing and related them to cytomegalovirus serostatus. Along with the roughly 670-subject first cohort, a separate validation cohort of around 110 different subjects was used. To predict cytomegalovirus infection status, the study combined high-throughput TCR immunosequencing, statistical association of individual TCRs with disease status, and machine learning. In a later analysis, previously published TCR beta repertoires from hundreds of donors were re-analyzed and high-resolution HLA genotyping was added so that TCR occurrence patterns could be studied. Rather than using new phenotypic data, the later analysis identified candidate immune exposures from TCR beta sequences and from how often those sequences occurred across donors. An earlier analysis of 587 of the donors used high-throughput TCR beta sequencing to judge whether each TCR beta V gene segment behaved as functional or pseudogenic. Donor age, sex, ethnicity and CMV serostatus were compiled alongside the repertoire data. A later genetic analysis used genome-wide SNP genotypes for about three fifths of the 666 donors, treating that subset as a discovery cohort. All discovery cohort repertoires had been generated on a single sequencing platform. HLA typing included class I and class II loci at four-digit resolution. Typing coverage varied by locus: roughly 620-640 donors for A, B, C, DRB1 and DQB1; approximately 500 for DQA1; around 610 for DPA1; around 450 for DPB1. Roughly 5 DR-DQ haplotypes were treated as single units for association and clustering because of strong linkage in the cohort. On average, about 240,000 unique TCR beta nucleotide sequences were sequenced per donor among 398 genotyped donors of the cohort, with around 19% of those sequences being non-productive. Overall results and qualifications from the work: Correlated functional status among segregating V segments might reflect linkage disequilibrium, but an unknown experimental factor could not be ruled out. Most TCR sequences were observed very rarely across donors, whereas some public TCRs were present in many individuals. At a false discovery rate of 0.05, a later analysis linked 15,000 to 20,000 TCR beta sequences to specific HLA alleles. The study gave a list of 150 to 200 TCR beta chains associated with cytomegalovirus. A later genetic analysis associated a missense DCLRE1C variant with V-gene and J-gene trimming of TCR beta chains, and an independent cohort replicated the association. In a later analysis, HLA-associated TCR beta chains showed more clonal expansion and lower generation probabilities than non-associated chains that were equally common. In both the original and validation cohorts, the classifier was reported to diagnose cytomegalovirus status with high specificity and sensitivity. The sequencing pipeline was judged likely to have produced a cluster of highly shared sequence variants as a technical artifact. In a later analysis, most CMV-associated TCR beta chains were found to appear HLA-restricted, with HLA associations seemingly driven largely by CMV exposure. When HLA alleles, especially DR and DQ, strongly co-occurred, TCR associations were difficult to assign to individual alleles. A further reported finding was that TCR beta sequences accurately predicted the HLA-A and HLA-B alleles for most subjects in the first cohort. Presence/absence analyses assumed roughly uniform sequencing depth across donors, an assumption that may not hold. In this cohort, only TCR beta chains were sequenced, and detectable features were limited by the absence of alpha or paired-chain data. In a later analysis, the rate of TCR association differed among HLA loci, with DRB1 alleles having the most associated TCRs and HLA-C alleles having the fewest. According to a later genetic analysis, donors in an Asian-associated ancestry cluster had fewer N-insertions in productive TCRs than the roughly 700-donor mean. According to the authors, the approach could potentially be generalized to other disease states and immunological phenotypes. Broadly in line with IMGT annotations, most TCR beta V segments showed up in productive rearrangements about 90% or about 30% of the time in an earlier analysis of 450 to 750 of the donors. Because the 87-base-pair reads could not distinguish some IMGT-functional V segments, including TRBV6-2 and TRBV6-3, those segments were excluded. In vitro tests confirmed that a few of the cytomegalovirus-associated TCR beta chains recognize cytomegalovirus antigens. For the cohort, immune exposure information was limited to CMV serostatus. Because counts were too low, under 20 rarely observed V segments, including chromosome 9 orphons, were left out of the earlier analysis of over 550 of the donors. Because HLA typing was missing for some donors at each locus, association tests included only the typed subset. A later analysis reported that several top co-occurrence clusters appeared linked to parvovirus B19, influenza, CMV and Epstein-Barr virus.

For this chain, trimming is 1 base at the V end and 5 bases at the J end, and the number of junction bases without a gene match is 4. The CDR3, from cysteine to phenylalanine, totals 16 residues. The entry retains the CDR3 DNA only, 48 bases that are in frame from base 1. The germline V gene (reference sequence) provides CDR1 LNHDA and CDR2 SQIVND. The count of this clone is one. Which antigen it targets is not known. No clone much larger than this one lies a single base away; base qualities are absent. Library method: the immunoSEQ multiplex PCR assay. A mixture of 60 forward primers for TCR Vbeta segments and 13 reverse primers for TCR Jbeta segments was used in the multiplex PCR. The CDR3 region of rearranged TCR beta genes was amplified from genomic DNA with a multiplex PCR assay. The amplified TCR beta libraries were sequenced on the Illumina HiSeq System as 87-base-pair reads. Processing in the source paper ran as follows. A later analysis counted about 76 million unique TCR beta chains across the 650 to 800 repertoires, and roughly 10 million of these chains were shared by at least two donors. A nearest-neighbor algorithm error-corrected the raw reads and collapsed the reads into unique sequences, merging closely related sequences to remove PCR and sequencing errors. V, D and J gene segments were assigned by aligning CDR3 sequences to IMGT reference sequences. For a sequence to be retained, a match of at least six nucleotides to both a V gene segment and a J gene segment was required. A rearrangement was called productive if the CDR3 had no stop codons and remained in frame with V and J, and every other rearrangement was called non-productive. Following IMGT convention, CDR3 was defined as the stretch from the second conserved V-encoded cysteine to the conserved J-encoded phenylalanine. The earlier analysis of roughly 590 of the donors excluded sequences that lacked an unambiguous match to a single V gene segment. An earlier analysis of 500 to 700 of the donors classified V segments as functional when productive rearrangements were above 56.7% and as segregating when the standard deviation between donors was above 5%. A statistical classification framework was built to diagnose cytomegalovirus status from the catalog of TCR beta chain sequences. In a later analysis, V and J genes were assigned by comparing TCR nucleotide sequences against IMGT/GENE-DB human TR gene sequences. A later analysis assigned CDR3 sequences and most-parsimonious VDJ recombination scenarios with the TCRdist pipeline. In a later analysis, each TCR beta chain was defined by its CDR3 amino acid sequence together with its V-gene family, and reads without a unique V-gene family were excluded. In a later analysis, 500 to 650 highly shared, low-generation-probability nucleotide sequences were removed to address suspected cross-contamination and a sequencing artifact. A later analysis calculated a clonal expansion index for each public chain from normalized within-repertoire ranks of inferred template counts. In a later analysis, generation probabilities were computed using a VDJ recombination model fitted to out-of-frame rearrangements, and the results were checked against IGoR. Hypergeometric tests were used in a later analysis to score TCR-TCR, TCR-HLA and TCR-CMV co-occurrence, with a repertoire-size bias correction applied to the TCR pairs. A later analysis estimated false discovery rates by permuting HLA or CMV assignments 20 times. In a later analysis, co-occurring TCRs were grouped with DBSCAN, and TCRdist sequence similarity was added when clustering was performed within HLA-allele-positive subsets. Repertoires with fewer than 30,000 or more than 120,000 public chains were left out of co-occurrence clustering, as were five repertoires with anomalous nucleotide sharing. TCRdb carries this immuneACCESS record with in-frame sequences only. Its versions omit some clonotypes, under half of them owing to an unresolved V gene in the studies checked, with the rest unexplained. Clone size and the V and J calls come from that table; the DNA yielded D and trimming. This sample has under 65,000 clones in its table, and 82% of those were observed once. Of the sample, around 2.9% is held by the ten largest clones.

In total, 666 healthy bone marrow donors made up the cohort. At the time of sampling, every cohort member was nominally healthy, though immune exposures that went unrecorded were likely present. The donor tested CMV seronegative and was one of the 352 seronegative cohort members. A peripheral blood sample was collected from each donor, and TCR beta sequencing was performed on peripheral blood mononuclear cells. Genomic DNA was extracted from the blood cell samples with the Qiagen DNeasy Blood Extraction Kit. Material for sequencing was PBMCs. Rearrangement joined TRBV19 to TRBJ2-3; TRBD1 aligns with 12 central bases. The TCR sequence derives from a woman aged 18-35 years in good health and CMV-seronegative. At the DNA level, the sequence is TGTGCCAGTAGTATAGGGGGACAGGGGGCTCAAGATACGCAGTATTTT. Translated, it gives CASSIGGQGAQDTQYF.